The 8 T cell receptor beta chains presented below share a single source sample, sequenced in a study of blood T cell repertoires in COVID-19. Data came from immunoSEQ multiplex PCR; TCRdb stores just in-frame clones and leaves some out. The table has 150,000 to 200,000 clones, 70% to 90% seen once. Sequencing was done on a sample of peripheral blood. These receptors were obtained from a man aged 65-85 years with active or convalescent COVID-19.

The chain couples TRBV5-4 to TRBJ2-1; TRBD2 matches 10 bases. The CDR3 runs to 17 residues. Germline assignment: CDR1 SGHNT and CDR2 YYREEE (reference sequence). Germline trimming cut 4 bases from V and 7 bases from J; bases unmatched to any gene: 14. CDR3 DNA sequence: TGTGCCAGCAGCCTGTTTGGGACTAGCGTCCCAGGGAATGAGCAGTTCTTC. Residues: CASSLFGTSVPGNEQFF.

The DNA for the CDR3 is TGCAGCGTAGGACTAGTTGTTGCCTACAATGAGCAGTTCTTC. It codes for CSVGLVVAYNEQFF. The rearrangement joins TRBV29-1 to TRBJ2-1; 7 nucleotides match TRBD2. The germline gives CDR1 SQVTM, CDR2 ANQGSEA. V trimming: 6 bases; J trimming: 2 bases; junction bases outside the gene matches: 7. The length of the CDR3 is 14 residues.

The J gene is TRBJ2-2, the V gene TRBV18, with D possibly being TRBD1 (5 bases). Per the germline V gene, CDR1 is KGHSH and CDR2 is LQKENI. V gave up 0 bases and J gave up 4 bases, with 9 bases separating them. The length of the CDR3 is 15 residues. The CDR3 is CASSPPTVFTGELFF. The CDR3 coding sequence is TGTGCCAGCTCACCACCGACAGTTTTCACCGGGGAGCTGTTTTTT.

This clone appeared a few times. The chain employs TRBV15 and TRBJ1-3; no definite D call. Germline CDR1 is LNHNV and CDR2 is YYDKDF (reference sequence). V lost 3 bases and J lost 0, with 9 bases in between. The CDR3 covers 15 residues. Here the CDR3 reads CATSRAQNSGNTIYF. The CDR3 bases are TGTGCCACCAGCAGGGCACAGAACTCTGGAAACACCATATATTTT.

The V and J genes are TRBV9 and TRBJ2-3, with 9 bases identical to TRBD1. V lost 3 bases, J lost 4 bases, and 6 bases stayed unmatched. The CDR3 spans 15 residues. CDR1 SGDLS and CDR2 YYNGEE come from the germline V gene. CDR3 DNA sequence: TGTGCCAGCAGCGGCACAGGGGGCTATGCAGATACGCAGTATTTT. Protein: CASSGTGGYADTQYF. Filled out from reference TRBV9 and TRBJ2-3, the complete variable domain reads DSGVTQTPKHLITATGQRVTLRCSPRSGDLSVYWYQQSLDQGLQFLIQYYNGEERAKGNILERFSAQQFPDLHSELNLSSLELGDSALYFCASSGTGGYADTQYFGPGTRLTVL.

The chain links TRBV15 to TRBJ2-1; D unresolved. CDR1 is LNHNV, CDR2 YYDKDF, per germline (reference sequence). CDR3 length equals 16 residues. The ends were cut back, 6 bases at V and 0 bases at J, with 15 bases in the middle. The CDR3 nucleotides read TGTGCCACCAGTCCAGGCGTTCTGGTCTCCTACAATGAGCAGTTCTTC. Residues: CATSPGVLVSYNEQFF.

Details on this clone: Its ends do not fully match the called genes, so a read error is possible. CDR3 nucleotides: TGTGCCCGCAGTTGGGGGGGGACTAGCGGGATTGGGGAGACCCAGTACTTC. This gives the protein CARSWGGTSGIGETQYF. The V gene is TRBV28, the J gene TRBJ2-5; 13 bases line up with TRBD2. Germline V gives CDR1 MDHEN, CDR2 SYDVKM. The CDR3 is 17 residues long.

The rearrangement joins TRBV30 to TRBJ2-1, with D perhaps matching TRBD2 (6 bases). Trimming left V 5 bases short and J 8 bases short, with 13 bases between. CDR1 is GTSNPN and CDR2 is SVGIG in the germline V gene (reference sequence). The length of the CDR3 is 12 residues. In DNA form, the CDR3 reads TGTGCCTGGGGCAGGGACTGGTATGAGCAGTTCTTC. Its protein product is CAWGRDWYEQFF.